This entry concerns a single T cell receptor (beta chain). Sequencing used immunoSEQ multiplex PCR; TCRdb keeps in-frame clones, though not all of them. The table lists around 180,000 clones, about 87% of them singletons, with about a quarter in the top ten. The CDR3 consists of 14 residues. Germline-derived CDR1 and CDR2 are SGHRS and YFSETQ. V gave up 2 bases and J gave up 2 bases, with 7 bases separating them. The sample comes from a study of blood T cell repertoires in COVID-19. This TCR derives from a man in his sixties with acute or convalescent COVID-19. The sample was peripheral blood. The rearrangement uses TRBV5-1 and TRBJ1-4, with D unclear. The chain's CDR3 is CASSFGVTNEKLFF. In nucleotides, the CDR3 is TGCGCCAGCAGCTTCGGAGTCACTAATGAAAAACTGTTTTTT.